This is a list of T cell receptor beta chains from one sample in a study of shared clonotypes between healthy human individuals. TCRdb's copy holds only in-frame clones and misses some; the assay was immunoSEQ multiplex PCR. The sample shows about 2,500,000 clones, more than 80% of them seen only once. The sample was naive CD4+ T cells sorted from blood. The receptor set was obtained from a man aged 18-30 years in good health. Each CDR3 is given with its conserved first and last residue. D genes are given only for firm matches.

NA TRBJ2-1 TRBV7-9 TGTGCCAGCCCGGCCCCCGGCGAGCAGTTCTTC CASPAPGEQFF
NA TRBJ2-7 TRBV6-6 TGTGCCAGCAGTCCCTCAAGGACCTACGAGCAGTACTTC CASSPSRTYEQYF
NA TRBJ2-7 TRBV19 TGTGCCAGTAGCGATTCCTCCGGGATTTCCTACGAGCAGTACTTC CASSDSSGISYEQYF
TRBD2 TRBJ2-1 TRBV30 TGTGCCTGGAGTGTCTCCAGGACTAGCGGGAGCGCCTACAATGAGCAGTTCTTC CAWSVSRTSGSAYNEQFF
TRBD1 TRBJ1-3 TRBV19 TGTGCCAGTAGTGCTACCGGGACAGGGGGTTCCTCTGGAAACACCATATATTTT CASSATGTGGSSGNTIYF
NA TRBJ1-5 TRBV19 TGTGCCAGTAGTACCGGGACACCTCAGCCCCAGCATTTT CASSTGTPQPQHF
TRBD1 TRBJ2-7 TRBV7-6 TGTGCCAGCAGCTTATCCGCTAAGCAGGGGGCCTACGAGCAGTACTTC CASSLSAKQGAYEQYF
NA TRBJ1-6 TRBV2 TGTGCCAGCAGTGCTCAGGCCAGCTCCTATAATTCACCCCTCCACTTT CASSAQASSYNSPLHF
TRBD1 TRBJ1-2 TRBV5-4 TGTGCCAGCAGCTTGGCAGGACAGGGACCCTATGGCTACACCTTC CASSLAGQGPYGYTF
NA TRBJ1-6 TRBV5-6 TGTGCCAGCAGCTTCGAAAGGGACGTCTCACCCCTCCACTTT CASSFERDVSPLHF
TRBD1 TRBJ1-5 TRBV9 TGTGCCAGCAGCGTAGGGACAGGGGAAAATCAGCCCCAGCATTTT CASSVGTGENQPQHF
TRBD1 TRBJ1-4 TRBV7-2 TGTGCCAGCAGCTTAGACAGGGGGGAAAAACTGTTTTTT CASSLDRGEKLFF
TRBD2 TRBJ2-3 TRBV10-3 TGTGCCACCTGTAGGGACTACACAGATACGCAGTATTTT CATCRDYTDTQYF
NA TRBJ1-3 TRBV6-5 TGTGCCAGCAGTTACGATACAGGGATTGGAAACACCATATATTTT CASSYDTGIGNTIYF